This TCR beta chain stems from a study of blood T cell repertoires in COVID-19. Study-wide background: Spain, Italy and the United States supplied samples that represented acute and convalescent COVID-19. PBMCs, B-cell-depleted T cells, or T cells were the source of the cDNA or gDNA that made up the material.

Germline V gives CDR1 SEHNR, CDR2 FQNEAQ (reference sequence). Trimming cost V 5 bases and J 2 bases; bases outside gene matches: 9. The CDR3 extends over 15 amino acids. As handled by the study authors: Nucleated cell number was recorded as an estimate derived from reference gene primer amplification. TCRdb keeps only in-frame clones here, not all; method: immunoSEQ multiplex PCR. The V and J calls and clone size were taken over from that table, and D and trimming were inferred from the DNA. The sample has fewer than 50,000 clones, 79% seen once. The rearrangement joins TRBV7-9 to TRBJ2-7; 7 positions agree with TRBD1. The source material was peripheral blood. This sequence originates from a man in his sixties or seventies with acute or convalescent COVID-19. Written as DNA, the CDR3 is TGTGCCAGCAGCACAACCGGGACAGCCACCTACGAGCAGTACTTC. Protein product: CASSTTGTATYEQYF.